Below, 17 T cell receptor beta chains from the same sample are listed, as sequenced in a study of blood T cell repertoires in COVID-19 (dated by TCRdb to 2018 to 2020). Preparation of the library involved the immunoSEQ multiplex PCR assay. TCRdb holds this immuneACCESS table with in-frame rearrangements only. Some clones are missing; in checked studies, unresolved V genes explain under half, and the rest has no known cause. This sample has some 80,000 clones in its table, and approximately 85% of those were observed once. 5% to 6% of the sample comes from the top ten. Sequenced input: peripheral blood. The receptor source for this set is a woman older than 75 with active or convalescent COVID-19.

The rearrangement joins TRBV29-1 to TRBJ2-3; 8 bases agree with TRBD2. V was clipped by 7 bases and J by 4 bases; unmatched bases: 7. Germline values: CDR1 SQVTM, CDR2 ANQGSEA. The CDR3 runs 13 residues. CDR3 region: CSASKTSADTQYF. The CDR3 DNA follows: TGCAGCGCCTCTAAGACTAGCGCAGATACGCAGTATTTT.

The chain carries TRBV4-1 and TRBJ2-6; TRBD1 aligns across 8 bases. CDR1 and CDR2 (germline): MGHRA, YSYEKL. Germline trimming cut 0 bases from V and 3 bases from J; bases unmatched to any gene: 10. The CDR3 is 19 residues long. CDR3 DNA: TGCGCCAGCAGCCAAGAAGGACCGAGACAGGGGAGTGGGGCCAACGTCCTGACTTTC. It specifies CASSQEGPRQGSGANVLTF.

This clone appeared a single time. The rearrangement joins TRBV19 to TRBJ2-5; D is uncertain. V gave up 1 base and J gave up 1 base, with 10 bases separating them. Germline CDR1 is LNHDA and CDR2 is SQIVND (reference sequence). The CDR3 length is 15 residues. The CDR3 loop reads CASSIVAGSQETQYF. CDR3 nucleotides: TGTGCCAGTAGTATAGTGGCAGGTTCCCAAGAGACCCAGTACTTC.

The count of this clone is one. This chain uses TRBV9 with TRBJ2-1, with D perhaps matching TRBD1 (7 bases). This CDR3 region has 14 residues. Germline V CDR1 and CDR2: SGDLS, YYNGEE. V lost 0 bases and J lost 9, with 13 bases in between. CDR3 DNA sequence: TGTGCCAGCAGCGTAGTTGGAGGGGGCTTTGAGCAGTTCTTC. It yields the protein CASSVVGGGFEQFF. The variable domain in full, completed from reference TRBV9 and TRBJ2-1, reads DSGVTQTPKHLITATGQRVTLRCSPRSGDLSVYWYQQSLDQGLQFLIQYYNGEERAKGNILERFSAQQFPDLHSELNLSSLELGDSALYFCASSVVGGGFEQFFGPGTRLTVL.

The chain recombines TRBV7-2 with TRBJ2-3; TRBD2 agrees at 7 bases. Germline CDR1 is SGHTA and CDR2 is FQGNSA. V was clipped by 1 base and J by 6 bases; unmatched bases: 10. The CDR3 extends over 16 amino acids. The CDR3 bases are TGTGCCAGCAGCTTAGTTAGCGGGTGGGGTGGGGATACGCAGTATTTT. This codes for CASSLVSGWGGDTQYF.

A few counts support this clone. The chain joins TRBV3-1 (or the pseudogene TRBV3-2) to TRBJ2-7; weak D call: TRBD2 (6 bases). The CDR3 totals 16 residues. Germline CDR1 is LGHDT and CDR2 is YNNKEL (reference sequence). V was clipped by 0 bases and J by 6 bases, with 18 bases between them. The CDR3 DNA sequence: TGTGCCAGCAGCCAAGATTACACACTCTCAGCGGGCGAGCAGTACTTC. This translates into CASSQDYTLSAGEQYF.

The table lists this clone with many counts. The chain is built from TRBV24-1 and TRBJ2-2, with 9 nucleotides matching TRBD1. CDR3 length equals 22 residues. V lost 1 base and J lost 1; bases outside the gene matches: 18. CDR1 and CDR2 from the germline V gene are KGHDR and SFDVKD. The CDR3 sequence is CATSDFVRRDGQGRLNTGELFF. DNA for the CDR3: TGTGCCACCAGTGATTTTGTGAGGAGAGACGGACAGGGGCGTTTGAACACCGGGGAGCTGTTTTTT.

This chain joins TRBV27 and TRBJ2-1; no clear D gene. This CDR3 comprises 15 residues. The ends were cut back, 3 bases at V and 9 bases at J, with 18 bases in the middle. CDR1 and CDR2 from the germline V gene are MNHEY and SMNVEV (reference sequence). CDR3: CASSFATSLSREQFF. For the CDR3, the DNA is TGTGCCAGCAGTTTTGCGACTTCACTCTCGCGTGAGCAGTTCTTC.

The CDR3 DNA is TGTGCTAGTGGCCCGCCCACAGGGGATAACACTGAAGCTTTCTTT. Protein sequence: CASGPPTGDNTEAFF. The chain carries TRBV12-5 and TRBJ1-1; 7 nucleotides agree with TRBD1. CDR3 length equals 15 residues. From germline, CDR1 is LGHNT and CDR2 FRNRAP. V was clipped by 6 bases and J by 2 bases; unmatched bases: 9.

This chain connects TRBV11-3 to TRBJ2-7; 9 nucleotides line up with TRBD1. The CDR3 loop spans 13 amino acids. The junction had 6 bases not matched to a gene; V was cut back by 7 bases and J by 5 bases. CDR1 SGHNT and CDR2 YENEEA come from the germline V gene. The CDR3 loop reads CASTRTGDDEQYF. In nucleotides, the CDR3 is TGTGCCAGCACGAGGACAGGGGACGACGAGCAGTACTTC. Full variable domain (rest looked up from reference TRBV11-3 and TRBJ2-7): EAGVVQSPRYKIIEKKQPVAFWCNPISGHNTLYWYLQNLGQGPELLIRYENEEAVDDSQLPKDRFSAERLKGVDSTLKIQPAELGDSAVYLCASTRTGDDEQYFGPGTRLTVT.

This clone has more than one count but fewer than ten. The chain has TRBV7-2 and TRBJ1-5; D not resolved. The CDR3 runs to 14 residues. The V gene's germline CDR1 is SGHTA and CDR2 FQGNSA. Trimming pared 6 bases from V and 5 bases from J, leaving 14 bases between. CDR3 in amino acids: CASSLNSPHQPQHF. CDR3 bases: TGTGCCAGCAGTCTGAACAGCCCCCATCAGCCCCAGCATTTT. The entire variable domain, with the rest obtained from reference TRBV7-2 and TRBJ1-5, is as follows: GAGVSQSPSNKVTEKGKDVELRCDPISGHTALYWYRQSLGQGLEFLIYFQGNSAPDKSGLPSDRFSAERTGGSVSTLTIQRTQQEDSAVYLCASSLNSPHQPQHFGDGTRLSIL.

CDR3 protein: CASSLQDRINEKLFF. DNA of the CDR3: TGCGCCAGCAGCCTACAGGACAGGATTAATGAAAAACTGTTTTTT. The gene calls are TRBV5-1 and TRBJ1-4, with 7 bases matching TRBD1. The CDR3 has 15 residues. The trim removed 4 bases at V and 4 bases at J, leaving 7 bases unmatched. Germline values: CDR1 SGHRS, CDR2 YFSETQ.

The V and J genes are TRBV15 and TRBJ1-2, with D maybe TRBD1 (6 bases). Germline CDR1 is LNHNV and CDR2 is YYDKDF (reference sequence). The ends were cut back, 2 bases at V and 8 bases at J, with 15 bases in the middle. CDR3 size: 14 residues. CDR3 amino acids: CATSRRSRDTGYTF. The CDR3 region has the DNA TGTGCCACCAGCAGAAGATCACGGGACACCGGCTACACCTTC.

This chain joins TRBV6-2 or TRBV6-3 and TRBJ2-4; D call uncertain. The V end was cut by 2 bases, the J end by 6 bases, with 14 bases between. The CDR3 sequence is 15 residues long. From germline, CDR1 is MNHEY and CDR2 SVGEGT. The CDR3 nucleotides read TGTGCCAGCAGTTACGTACGGAGTGGCGGAAACATTCAGTACTTC. This codes for CASSYVRSGGNIQYF.

The chain's CDR3 is CASSEVTGNSLQAFF. CDR3 DNA: TGTGCCAGCAGTGAAGTCACCGGGAATTCGCTTCAAGCTTTCTTT. The chain is built from TRBV2 and TRBJ1-1; D unresolved. CDR1 SNHLY and CDR2 FYNNEI come from the germline V gene. The CDR3 is made up of 15 amino acids. Trimming cost V 1 base and J 9 bases, with 18 bases left between them.

The sample holds one count of this clone. The V gene is TRBV10-3, the J gene TRBJ2-7; 7 positions match TRBD1. V was clipped by 3 bases and J by 5 bases; unmatched bases: 10. The CDR3 is made up of 15 amino acids. Germline V gene sequence: CDR1 ENHRY, CDR2 SYGVKD. CDR3 sequence reads: CAISDRDRVRDEQYF. The CDR3 DNA reads TGTGCCATCAGTGATAGAGACAGGGTGAGGGACGAGCAGTACTTC.

The chain uses TRBV7-2 and TRBJ2-2, with D possibly TRBD1 on 5 matching bases. This CDR3 spans 13 amino acids. Germline lookup yields CDR1 SGHTA and CDR2 FQGNSA. The V gene lost 8 bases and the J gene lost 1 base, with 8 bases spanning the gap. In nucleotides, the CDR3 is TGTGCCAGCGGGGCTAGGAACACCGGGGAGCTGTTTTTT. It codes for CASGARNTGELFF.